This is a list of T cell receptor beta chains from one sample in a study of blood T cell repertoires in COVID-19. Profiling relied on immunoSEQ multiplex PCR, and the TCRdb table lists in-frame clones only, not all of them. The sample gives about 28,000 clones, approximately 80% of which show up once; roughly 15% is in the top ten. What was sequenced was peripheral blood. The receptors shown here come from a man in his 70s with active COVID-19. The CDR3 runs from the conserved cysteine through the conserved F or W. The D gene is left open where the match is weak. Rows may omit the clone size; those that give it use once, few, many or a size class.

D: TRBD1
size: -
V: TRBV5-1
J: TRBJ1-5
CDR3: CASRPDRGNNQPQHF
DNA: TGCGCCAGCAGACCGGACAGGGGAAACAATCAGCCCCAGCATTTT

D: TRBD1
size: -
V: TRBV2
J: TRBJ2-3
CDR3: CASRDRGRTDTQYF
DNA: TGTGCCAGCAGGGACAGGGGGCGCACAGATACGCAGTATTTT

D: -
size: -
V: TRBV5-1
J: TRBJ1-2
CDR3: CASKAGVVDGYTF
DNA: TGCGCCAGCAAGGCAGGGGTGGTTGATGGCTACACCTTC

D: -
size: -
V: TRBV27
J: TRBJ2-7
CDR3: CASSLQGSSYEQYF
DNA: TGTGCCAGCAGTTTACAGGGGAGCTCCTACGAGCAGTACTTC

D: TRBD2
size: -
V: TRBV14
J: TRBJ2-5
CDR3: CASSQALAGGLAQETQYF
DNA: TGTGCCAGCAGCCAAGCGCTAGCGGGGGGGCTCGCCCAAGAGACCCAGTACTTC

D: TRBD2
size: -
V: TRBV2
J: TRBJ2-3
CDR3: CASSEGKTSGGLGDTQYF
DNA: TGTGCCAGCAGTGAGGGGAAAACTAGCGGGGGGCTCGGAGATACGCAGTATTTT

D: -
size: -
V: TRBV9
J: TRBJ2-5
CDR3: CASSASAGTPRGTQYF
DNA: TGTGCCAGCAGCGCATCCGCCGGGACACCCAGGGGGACCCAGTACTTC

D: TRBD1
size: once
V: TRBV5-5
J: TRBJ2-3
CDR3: CASRQRDRGDTQYF
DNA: TGTGCCAGCAGGCAACGGGACAGGGGGGATACGCAGTATTTT

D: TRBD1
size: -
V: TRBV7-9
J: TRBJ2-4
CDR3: CASSPGTALAKNIQYF
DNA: TGTGCCAGCAGCCCAGGGACAGCTCTAGCCAAAAACATTCAGTACTTC

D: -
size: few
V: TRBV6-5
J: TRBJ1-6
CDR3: CASQRSYNSPLHF
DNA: TGTGCCAGCCAGAGGTCCTATAATTCACCCCTCCACTTT

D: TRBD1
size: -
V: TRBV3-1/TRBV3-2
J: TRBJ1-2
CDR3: CASSQLGQGNYGYTF
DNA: TGTGCCAGCAGCCAATTGGGACAGGGCAACTATGGCTACACCTTC

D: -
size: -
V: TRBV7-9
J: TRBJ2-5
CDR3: CASSLFEGTQETQYF
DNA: TGTGCCAGCAGCTTATTTGAGGGCACTCAAGAGACCCAGTACTTC

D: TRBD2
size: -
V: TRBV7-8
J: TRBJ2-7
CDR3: CASSLITSGGYEQYF
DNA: TGTGCCAGCAGCTTAATCACTAGCGGGGGCTACGAGCAGTACTTC

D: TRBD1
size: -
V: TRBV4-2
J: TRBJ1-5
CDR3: CASSQDPGTAYSNQPQHF
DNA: TGTGCCAGCAGCCAAGATCCCGGGACAGCGTATAGCAATCAGCCCCAGCATTTT

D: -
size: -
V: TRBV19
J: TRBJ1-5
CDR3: CASSITAQGLFGQPQHF
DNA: TGTGCCAGTAGTATAACCGCACAGGGCCTCTTTGGGCAGCCCCAGCATTTT

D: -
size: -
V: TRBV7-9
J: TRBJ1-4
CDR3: CASSWGATNEKLFF
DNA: TGTGCCAGCAGCTGGGGGGCAACTAATGAAAAACTGTTTTTT

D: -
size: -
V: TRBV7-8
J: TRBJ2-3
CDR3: CASSLGIQGSLADTQYF
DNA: TGTGCCAGCAGCTTAGGAATACAGGGAAGCTTGGCAGATACGCAGTATTTT

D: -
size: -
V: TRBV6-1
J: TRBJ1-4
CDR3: CASSEVRGRANEKLFF
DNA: TGTGCCAGCAGTGAAGTAAGGGGCAGAGCTAATGAAAAACTGTTTTTT

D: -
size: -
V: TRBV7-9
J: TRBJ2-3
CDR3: CASSLELRTDTQYF
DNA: TGTGCCAGCAGCTTAGAACTACGCACAGATACGCAGTATTTT

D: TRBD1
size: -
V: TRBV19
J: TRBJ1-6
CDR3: CASSPIQGQGGLNLNSPLHF
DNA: TGTGCCAGTAGTCCAATTCAGGGACAGGGAGGCCTTAATCTGAATTCACCCCTCCACTTT

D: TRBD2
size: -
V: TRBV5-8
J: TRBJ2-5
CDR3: CASAGGRQETQYF
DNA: TGTGCCAGCGCGGGGGGGAGGCAAGAGACCCAGTACTTC

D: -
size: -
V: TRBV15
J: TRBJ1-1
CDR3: CATSPGQNTEAFF
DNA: TGTGCCACCAGCCCGGGACAGAACACTGAAGCTTTCTTT

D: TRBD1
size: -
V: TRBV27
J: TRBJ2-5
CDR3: CATARGQGTLRETQYF
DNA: TGTGCCACCGCCAGGGGACAGGGAACCCTCCGAGAGACCCAGTACTTC

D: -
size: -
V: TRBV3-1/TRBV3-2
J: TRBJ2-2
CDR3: CAGRQTGLSGTGELFF
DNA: TGTGCCGGCAGGCAGACAGGATTGAGCGGCACCGGGGAGCTGTTTTTT

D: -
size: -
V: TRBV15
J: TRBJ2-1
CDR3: CATSRDSVGYNEQFF
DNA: TGTGCCACCAGCAGAGATAGTGTCGGGTACAATGAGCAGTTCTTC

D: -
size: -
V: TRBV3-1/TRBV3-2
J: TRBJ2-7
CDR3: CASSQDLPASPGEQYF
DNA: TGTGCCAGCAGCCAAGATCTCCCCGCCAGTCCGGGTGAGCAGTACTTC

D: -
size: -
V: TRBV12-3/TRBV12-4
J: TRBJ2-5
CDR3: CASSLDSSKTQYF
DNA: TGTGCCAGCAGTTTAGACAGCTCCAAGACCCAGTACTTC

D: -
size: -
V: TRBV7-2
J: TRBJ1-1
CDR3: CASSGGGARTEAFF
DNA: TGTGCCAGCAGCGGGGGAGGGGCGAGGACTGAAGCTTTCTTT

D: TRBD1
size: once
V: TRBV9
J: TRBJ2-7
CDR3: CASSTRTGGADEQYF
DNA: TGTGCCAGCAGCACCCGGACAGGGGGCGCGGACGAGCAGTACTTC

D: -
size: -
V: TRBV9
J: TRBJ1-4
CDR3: CASSVGNGAGEKLFF
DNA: TGTGCCAGCAGCGTAGGAAATGGGGCTGGGGAAAAACTGTTTTTT

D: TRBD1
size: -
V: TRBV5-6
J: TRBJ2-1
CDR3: CASTLQGSSSYNEQFF
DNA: TGTGCCAGCACTTTACAGGGGTCGAGCTCCTACAATGAGCAGTTCTTC

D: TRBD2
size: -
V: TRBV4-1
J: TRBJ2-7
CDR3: CASSPTSGDYEQYF
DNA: TGCGCCAGCAGCCCGACTAGCGGAGATTACGAGCAGTACTTC

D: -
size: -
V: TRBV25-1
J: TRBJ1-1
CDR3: CASAGRPNTEAFF
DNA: TGTGCCAGCGCGGGACGGCCGAACACTGAAGCTTTCTTT

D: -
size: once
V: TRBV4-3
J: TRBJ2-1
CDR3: CASSQGDIIRTQFF
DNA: TGCGCCAGCAGCCAAGGAGACATCATCCGTACACAGTTCTTC

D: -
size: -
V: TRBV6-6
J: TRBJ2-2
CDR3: CASNRIGELFF
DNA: TGTGCCAGCAATCGTATAGGGGAGCTGTTTTTT

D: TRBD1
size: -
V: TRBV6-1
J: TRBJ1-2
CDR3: CASSERGQGDGYTF
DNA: TGTGCCAGCAGTGAAAGGGGACAGGGCGATGGCTACACCTTC

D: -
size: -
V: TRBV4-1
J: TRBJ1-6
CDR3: CASSQGQAIYNSPLHF
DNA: TGCGCCAGCAGCCAAGGACAGGCGATCTATAATTCACCCCTCCACTTT

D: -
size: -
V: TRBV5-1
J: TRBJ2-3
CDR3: CASSFFVRGTSTDTQYF
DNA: TGCGCCAGCAGCTTTTTCGTCAGGGGTACTTCTACAGATACGCAGTATTTT

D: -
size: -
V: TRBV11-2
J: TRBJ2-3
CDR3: CASSSAGSIGTDTQYF
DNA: TGTGCCAGCAGCTCAGCGGGTAGCATTGGCACAGATACGCAGTATTTT

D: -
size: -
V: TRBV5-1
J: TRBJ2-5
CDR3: CASSLDVAGQETQYF
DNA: TGCGCCAGCAGCTTAGACGTGGCGGGGCAAGAGACCCAGTACTTC

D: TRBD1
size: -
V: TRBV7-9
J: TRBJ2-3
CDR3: CASSSTGGPTDTQYF
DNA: TGTGCCAGCAGCTCCACAGGGGGCCCCACAGATACGCAGTATTTT

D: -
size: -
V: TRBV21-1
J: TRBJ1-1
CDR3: CASTQPWETEAFF
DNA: TGTGCCAGCACTCAACCCTGGGAGACTGAAGCTTTCTTT

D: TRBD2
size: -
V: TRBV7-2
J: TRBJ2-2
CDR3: CASSPRPSGGTGELFF
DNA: TGTGCCAGCAGCCCTCGCCCTAGCGGGGGCACCGGGGAGCTGTTTTTT

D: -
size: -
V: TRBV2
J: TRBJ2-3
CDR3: CASSDAGGGTQYF
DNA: TGTGCCAGCTCCGACGCCGGGGGTGGTACGCAGTATTTT

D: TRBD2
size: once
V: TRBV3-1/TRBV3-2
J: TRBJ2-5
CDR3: CASSQDPKLAGGQETQYF
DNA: TGTGCCAGCAGCCAAGATCCCAAACTAGCGGGGGGGCAGGAGACCCAGTACTTC

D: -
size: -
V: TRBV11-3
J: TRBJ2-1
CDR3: CASSLARVGGYNEQFF
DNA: TGTGCCAGCAGCTTAGCTAGGGTGGGGGGTTACAATGAGCAGTTCTTC

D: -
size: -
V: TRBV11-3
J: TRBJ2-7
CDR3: CASSLYSTGVSYEQYF
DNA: TGTGCCAGCAGCTTATACAGTACGGGGGTCTCCTACGAGCAGTACTTC

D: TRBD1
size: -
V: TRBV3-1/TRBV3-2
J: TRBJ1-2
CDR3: CASSQGSRGRSGYTF
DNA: TGTGCCAGCAGCCAAGGGAGCAGGGGGCGTAGTGGCTACACCTTC

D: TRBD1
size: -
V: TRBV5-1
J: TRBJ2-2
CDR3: CASSLWTGRTGELFF
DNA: TGCGCCAGCAGCTTATGGACAGGGCGTACCGGGGAGCTGTTTTTT

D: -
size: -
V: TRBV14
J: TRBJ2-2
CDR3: CASSQREAAGGTNTGELFF
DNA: TGTGCCAGCAGCCAAAGGGAGGCGGCTGGGGGGACCAACACCGGGGAGCTGTTTTTT

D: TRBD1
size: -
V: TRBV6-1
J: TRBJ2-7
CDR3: CASSDGQGRGSYEQYF
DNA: TGTGCCAGCAGTGACGGACAGGGCCGGGGGTCTTACGAGCAGTACTTC